This T cell receptor (beta chain) was observed in a study of shared clonotypes between healthy human individuals. The method was immunoSEQ multiplex PCR; TCRdb's version includes in-frame clones alone and lacks a portion of them. The data contain over 2 million clones, about nine tenths of them singletons. This clone was detected once. The ends were cut back, 4 bases at V and 4 bases at J, with 12 bases in the middle. CDR1 SGHDN and CDR2 FVKESK come from the germline V gene. The CDR3 is 14 residues long. This TCR derives from a man aged 18 to 29 in good health. Some clones in this sample may be carry-over from other donors' samples. This chain joins TRBV14 and TRBJ2-3; D is unresolved. Sequencing was carried out using naive CD4+ T cells from PBMCs. Subset described: CD45RA+ positively selected. CDR3 amino acids: CASSRRNGADTQYF. Written as DNA, the CDR3 is TGTGCCAGCAGCCGCCGAAATGGGGCAGATACGCAGTATTTT. The variable domain in full, completed from reference TRBV14 and TRBJ2-3, reads EAGVTQFPSHSVIEKGQTVTLRCDPISGHDNLYWYRRVMGKEIKFLLHFVKESKQDESGMPNNRFLAERTGGTYSTLKVQPAELEDSGVYFCASSRRNGADTQYFGPGTRLTVL.